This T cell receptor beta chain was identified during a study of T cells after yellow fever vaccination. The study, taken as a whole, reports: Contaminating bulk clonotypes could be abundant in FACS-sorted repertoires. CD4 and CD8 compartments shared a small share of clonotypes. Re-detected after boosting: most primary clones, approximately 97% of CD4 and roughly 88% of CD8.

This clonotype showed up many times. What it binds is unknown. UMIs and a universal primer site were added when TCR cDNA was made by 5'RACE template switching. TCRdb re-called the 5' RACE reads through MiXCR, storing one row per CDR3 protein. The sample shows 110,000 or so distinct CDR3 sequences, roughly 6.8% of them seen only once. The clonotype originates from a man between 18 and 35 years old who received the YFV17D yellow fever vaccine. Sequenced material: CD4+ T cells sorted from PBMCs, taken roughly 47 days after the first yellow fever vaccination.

The CDR3 nucleotides are TGTGCCAGCAGCTTCCGCTATGGGGGCAATCAGCCCCAGCATTTT. Amino acids: CASSFRYGGNQPQHF. This chain connects TRBV5-5 to TRBJ1-5, with D unclear. CDR1 is SGHKS and CDR2 is YYEKEE in the germline V gene (reference sequence). This CDR3 is built from 15 residues. V lost 2 bases, J lost 2 bases, and 11 bases lay in between.